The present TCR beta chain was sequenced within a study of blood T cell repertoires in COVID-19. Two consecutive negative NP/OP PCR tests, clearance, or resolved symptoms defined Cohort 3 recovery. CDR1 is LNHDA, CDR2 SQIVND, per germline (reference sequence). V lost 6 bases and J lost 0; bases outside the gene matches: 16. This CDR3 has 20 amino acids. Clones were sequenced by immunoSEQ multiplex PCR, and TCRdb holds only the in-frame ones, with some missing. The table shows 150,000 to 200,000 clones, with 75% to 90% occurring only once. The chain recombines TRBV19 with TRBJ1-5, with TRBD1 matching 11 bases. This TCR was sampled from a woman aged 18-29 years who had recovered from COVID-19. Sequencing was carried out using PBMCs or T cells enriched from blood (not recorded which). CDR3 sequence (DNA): TGTGCCAGTAGAGGCTCCGGGAGGACAGGGGGCTCACATAGCAATCAGCCCCAGCATTTT. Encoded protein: CASRGSGRTGGSHSNQPQHF.